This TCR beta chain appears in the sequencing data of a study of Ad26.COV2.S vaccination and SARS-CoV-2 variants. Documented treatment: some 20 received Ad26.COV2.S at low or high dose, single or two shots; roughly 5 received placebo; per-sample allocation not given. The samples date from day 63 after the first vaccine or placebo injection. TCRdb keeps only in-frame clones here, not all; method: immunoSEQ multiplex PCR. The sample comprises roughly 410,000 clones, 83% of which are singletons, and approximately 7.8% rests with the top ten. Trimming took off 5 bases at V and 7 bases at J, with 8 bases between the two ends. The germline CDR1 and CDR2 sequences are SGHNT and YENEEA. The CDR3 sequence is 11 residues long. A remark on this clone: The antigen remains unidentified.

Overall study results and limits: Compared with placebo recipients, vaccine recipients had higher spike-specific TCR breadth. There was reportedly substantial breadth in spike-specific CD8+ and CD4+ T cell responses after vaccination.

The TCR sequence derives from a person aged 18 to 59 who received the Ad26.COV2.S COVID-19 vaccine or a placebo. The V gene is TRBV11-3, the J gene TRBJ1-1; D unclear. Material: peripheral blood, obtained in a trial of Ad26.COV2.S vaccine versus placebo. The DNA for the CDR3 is TGTGCCAGCAGCCTCAACCTTGAAGCTTTCTTT. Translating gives CASSLNLEAFF.